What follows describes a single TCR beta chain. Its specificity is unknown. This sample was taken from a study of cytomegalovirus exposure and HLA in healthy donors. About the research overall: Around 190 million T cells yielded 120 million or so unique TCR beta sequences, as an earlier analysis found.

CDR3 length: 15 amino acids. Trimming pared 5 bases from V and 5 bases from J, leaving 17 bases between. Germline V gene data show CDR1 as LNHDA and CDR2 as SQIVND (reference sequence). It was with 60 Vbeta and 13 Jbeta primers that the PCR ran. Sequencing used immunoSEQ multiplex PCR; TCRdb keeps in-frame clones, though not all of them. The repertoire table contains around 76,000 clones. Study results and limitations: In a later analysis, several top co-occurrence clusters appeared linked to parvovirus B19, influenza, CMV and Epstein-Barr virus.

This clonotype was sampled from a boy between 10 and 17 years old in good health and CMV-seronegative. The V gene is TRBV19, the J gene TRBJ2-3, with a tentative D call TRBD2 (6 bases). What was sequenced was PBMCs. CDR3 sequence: CASSPGAEGRDTQYF. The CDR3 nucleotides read TGTGCCAGTAGTCCTGGGGCGGAGGGGAGAGATACGCAGTATTTT. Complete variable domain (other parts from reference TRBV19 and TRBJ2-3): DGGITQSPKYLFRKEGQNVTLSCEQNLNHDAMYWYRQDPGQGLRLIYYSQIVNDFQKGDIAEGYSVSREKKESFPLTVTSAQKNPTAFYLCASSPGAEGRDTQYFGPGTRLTVL.